This passage covers 3 T cell receptor beta chains from one sample sequenced in a study of read filtering for tumor transcriptome and immune sequencing. The library was built from around 380 ng RNA with molecular barcoded adaptors for alpha/delta and beta/gamma chains. TCRdb used MiXCR to reprocess the reads, holding one entry per CDR3 protein. The sample has 130,000 or so distinct CDR3 sequences, under 15% seen once. Sequencing was carried out using a population of CD138-negative cells sorted from bone marrow. The receptors stem from a donor at least 40 years old with multiple myeloma.

This clonotype was found many times. The chain uses TRBV24-1 and TRBJ2-1; 12 nucleotides agree with TRBD2. V lost 4 bases and J lost 2; bases outside the gene matches: 14. The CDR3 runs 20 residues. Per germline, CDR1 KGHDR and CDR2 SFDVKD. CDR3 coding DNA: TGTGCCACCAGTGACCCCGGGACTAGCGGGCCTCTCCCGACCTACAATGAGCAGTTCTTC. Protein: CATSDPGTSGPLPTYNEQFF.

Details on this clonotype: One base away lies a much larger clone, so this may be a sequencing read error. The chain has TRBV10-3 and TRBJ2-1; 9 bases match TRBD2. CDR1 ENHRY and CDR2 SYGVKD come from the germline V gene. The CDR3 is 15 residues long. CDR3 loop: CASSITSGLYNEQFF. The CDR3 bases are TGTGCCAGCAGTATCACTAGCGGGCTTTACAATGAGCAGTTCTTC.

This clonotype was counted many times. This chain links TRBV20-1 with TRBJ2-3; the match to TRBD2 covers 10 bases. This CDR3 has 15 amino acids. CDR1 DFQATT and CDR2 SNEGSKA come from the germline V gene (reference sequence). V lost 2 bases, J lost 3 bases, and 5 bases stayed unmatched. The CDR3 DNA sequence: TGCAGTGCTAGACTAGCGGGAGTGGGAACAGATACGCAGTATTTT. Protein: CSARLAGVGTDTQYF.